These 4 T cell receptor beta chains came from one sample sequenced in a study of T cells in Graves' hyperthyroidism and ophthalmopathy. RNA transcripts served as the template for amplifying TCR beta CDR3 regions. HTBI primers were employed in a first-round RT-PCR of the TCR CDR3. TCRdb itself ran the multiplex PCR reads through MiXCR, one entry per CDR3 protein. Here the sample spans almost 500,000 distinct CDR3 sequences, 20% to 25% being singletons. Sequencing was carried out using blood. The receptors were gathered from a woman in her 70s with Graves' ophthalmopathy.

This clonotype has a count of ten or more. The chain is built from TRBV12-3 or TRBV12-4 and TRBJ1-2, with D perhaps matching TRBD1 (6 bases). V dropped 6 bases and J dropped 7 bases, with 15 bases sitting between them. This CDR3 region has 13 residues. The CDR3 region is CASSPRGNLGYTF. The CDR3, as DNA: TGTGCCAGCAGCCCCAGGGGTAACCTTGGCTACACCTTC.

The chain links TRBV6-5 to TRBJ1-1; TRBD1 matches 9 bases. The ends lost 3 bases at V and 1 base at J; junction bases unmatched: 12. This CDR3 is built from 18 residues. Germline values: CDR1 MNHEY, CDR2 SVGAGI. CDR3 loop: CASSYDRTGGLGNTEAFF. CDR3 nucleotide sequence: TGTGCCAGCAGTTATGATCGTACAGGGGGCTTGGGGAACACTGAAGCTTTCTTT.

The chain couples TRBV10-3 to TRBJ2-3; 9 bases match TRBD1. The germline V gene encodes CDR1 ENHRY and CDR2 SYGVKD. This CDR3 is built from 14 residues. Trimming took 7 bases from V and 4 from J; bases not matched to a gene: 6. CDR3 amino acids: CAIKPGTGSDTQYF. In nucleotides, the CDR3 is TGTGCCATCAAACCCGGGACAGGGTCAGATACGCAGTATTTT.

In DNA form, the CDR3 reads TGCAGTGCTAGTTTCGAACAGGGGATAGCCAAAAACATTCAGTACTTC. As protein: CSASFEQGIAKNIQYF. This chain links TRBV20-1 with TRBJ2-4; TRBD1 matches at 7 bases. The CDR3 is 16 residues long. The ends lost 3 bases at V and 0 bases at J; junction bases unmatched: 8. Germline V lookup: CDR1 DFQATT, CDR2 SNEGSKA (reference sequence).